Reported below is one T cell receptor (beta chain). What antigen it recognizes has not been identified. Within one base of it there is no much larger clone, and no base qualities were kept. The sample belongs to a study of CD8 T cells in Susac syndrome (dated by TCRdb to between 2018 and 2021). About the study as a whole: The study used repertoire sequencing to test whether antigen drove CD8+ T cell activation and differentiation in Susac syndrome. The clonality of the CD8+ T cell repertoire was compared across approximately 11 healthy donors, around 14 Susac syndrome patients and about 16 multiple sclerosis patients. Broader findings and caveats from the paper: The TCR sequencing and HLA analysis was acknowledged to have included a relatively small number of individuals.

High-throughput TCR beta sequencing profiled peripheral blood CD8+ and CD4+ T cells from healthy donors, Susac syndrome patients and multiple sclerosis patients. Treatment-naive patients with stable or active relapsing-remitting disease fulfilling revised McDonald criteria were used as multiple sclerosis controls. Bulk CD8+ and CD4+ T cells were purified magnetically by negative isolation, whereas CD8+ TEMRA cells were enriched by FACS. Blood was collected in EDTA tubes and processed within 24 hours, with PBMCs isolated through density gradient centrifugation. PBMCs intended for TCR sequencing were cryopreserved in liquid nitrogen and were subsequently thawed in a 37 degrees C water bath. A purity of at least 90% was achieved for sorted or isolated CD4+, CD8+ and CD8+ TEMRA cells. RNA was extracted with the RNeasy kit and roughly 0.45 to 1 ug was reverse transcribed using random hexamers. The immunoSEQ multiplex PCR assay, which covers 54 Vbeta and 13 Jbeta segments, was used to amplify TCR beta CDR3 regions. Bias from PCR amplification was corrected by using a synthetic template baseline for primer optimization and for computational correction. The source study handled its data this way. Reads were annotated to V, D and J genes according to IMGT and were analyzed with immunoSEQ Analyzer, with only productive sequences retained. To calculate clonality, Shannon entropy was normalized by log2 of the number of productive unique sequences and then subtracted from one. For each patient and control, public and private clones were evaluated within the 100 most prevalent clones. Clones were defined as Susac-specific if absent from the healthy and MS cohorts, from 1052 published viral clones and from other ImmuneACCESS disease sequences. TCRdb cleaned the public reads at Q25 with fastp, built clones with MiXCR and kept in-frame beta chains. Here each entry gathers all rows of one CDR3 protein and keeps the most common genes and DNA. TCRdb assigned the V and J calls; the authors' analysis was not used. The sample yields fewer than 350,000 distinct CDR3 sequences; roughly 85% were counted once. The ten top clones hold 0.2% to 0.25% of the sample.

V and J are truncated by 7 bases and 4 bases respectively, leaving an intervening sequence of 15 bases. Via the germline V gene, CDR1 is SGHDT and CDR2 YYEEEE. Taken from cysteine to phenylalanine, the CDR3 has 13 residues. Only the CDR3 region is kept as DNA, spanning 39 bases read in frame from base 1. Sequences were obtained from CD8+ T cells from PBMCs. Recombination joined TRBV5-6 with TRBJ2-7; no D gene is confidently identified. The TCR sequence derives from a human donor with multiple sclerosis. The CDR3 in this case is CASGRSSSYEQYF. The DNA sequence is TGTGCCAGCGGACGTTCTAGTAGTTACGAGCAGTACTTC.